This T cell receptor beta chain was sequenced for a study of blood T cells in healthy people across ages. About this clonotype itself: Its specificity is not known.

General study findings and limits: Because sorting was not performed, PBMCs prevented conclusive naive versus antigen-experienced comparison. The recorded TCR beta diversity per million T cells decreased in a roughly linear manner with age. Those diversity estimates obtained from one million T cells were thought to be underestimates.

The CDR3 extends over 17 amino acids. The V and J ends lost 5 bases and 5 bases, in that order; junction bases with no gene match: 15. The germline CDR1 and CDR2 sequences are SEHNR and FQNEAQ (reference sequence). Per sample, extraction of total RNA gave at least 6 micrograms in every case. A J-beta primer mix and a sample-barcoded 5' primer were used in a second PCR of about 7 to 12 cycles. Each CDR3 protein gets one entry after TCRdb re-called the 5' RACE reads with MiXCR. The profile shows 1.4 million or so distinct CDR3 sequences, approximately 42% of them singletons. This chain connects TRBV7-9 to TRBJ2-1, with 7 bases that match TRBD1. The sequence was collected from a woman between 18 and 29 years old in good health. Sample: blood. The CDR3 DNA follows: TGTGCCAGCAGCCCCGGACACAGGGGACGGCTAAACAATGAGCAGTTCTTC. Protein sequence: CASSPGHRGRLNNEQFF.